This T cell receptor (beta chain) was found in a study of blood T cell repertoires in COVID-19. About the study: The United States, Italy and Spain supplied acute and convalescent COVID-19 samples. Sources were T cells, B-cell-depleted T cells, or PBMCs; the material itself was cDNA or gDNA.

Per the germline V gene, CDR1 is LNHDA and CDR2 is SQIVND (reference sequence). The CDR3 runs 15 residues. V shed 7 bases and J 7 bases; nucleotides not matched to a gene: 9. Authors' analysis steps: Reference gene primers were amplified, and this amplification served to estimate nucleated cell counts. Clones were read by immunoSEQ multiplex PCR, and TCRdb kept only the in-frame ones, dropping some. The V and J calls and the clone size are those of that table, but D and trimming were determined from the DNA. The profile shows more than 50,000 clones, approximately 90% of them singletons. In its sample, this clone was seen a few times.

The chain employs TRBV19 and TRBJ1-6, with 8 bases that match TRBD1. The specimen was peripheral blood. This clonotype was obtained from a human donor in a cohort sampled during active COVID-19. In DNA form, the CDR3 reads TGTGCCAGTACCTCTCCGGGACAGGCAAATTCACCCCTCCACTTT. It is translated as CASTSPGQANSPLHF.